The 14 T cell receptor beta chains below come from one sample, sequenced in a study of T cell responses to AZD1222 COVID-19 vaccine. Clones were sequenced by immunoSEQ multiplex PCR, and TCRdb holds only the in-frame ones, with some missing. The data hold approximately 210,000 clones, with approximately 94% observed a single time. The source was peripheral blood, collected 28 days after the second dose of the MenACWY control vaccine. The receptors were gathered from an adult who received the MenACWY meningococcal vaccine as a control.

As concerns this clone: Other DNA variants within this sample encode the same CDR3. The chain recombines TRBV9 with TRBJ1-2; 7 positions agree with TRBD1. Germline CDR1 and CDR2: SGDLS and YYNGEE. This CDR3 is built from 13 residues. The V gene end was trimmed by 4 bases and the J gene end by 5 bases; junction bases not matched to a gene: 5. The CDR3 region has the DNA TGTGCCAGCAGCCCCCGACAGGGTTATGGCTACACCTTC. This sequence encodes CASSPRQGYGYTF.

This chain uses TRBV7-9 with TRBJ2-1; tentatively, D is TRBD1 or TRBD2 (5 bases each). Between the trimmed V and J ends, which lost 3 bases and 7 bases, there was a span of 16 bases. Germline V gene lookup returns CDR1 SEHNR and CDR2 FQNEAQ (reference sequence). The CDR3 loop spans 15 amino acids. In DNA, the CDR3 is TGTGCCAGCAGCTTGGGGGAGTGGGTTCTGAATGAGCAGTTCTTC. It yields the protein CASSLGEWVLNEQFF.

The chain has TRBV19 and TRBJ2-7; 11 bases are a match to TRBD1. The CDR3 is made up of 14 amino acids. CDR1 is LNHDA and CDR2 is SQIVND in the germline V gene (reference sequence). V was pared by 9 bases and J by 3 bases, with 7 bases of the junction left unmatched. CDR3 sequence: CASTPGQGGYEQYF. The DNA for the CDR3 is TGTGCCAGCACACCGGGACAGGGGGGCTACGAGCAGTACTTC.

V is TRBV5-6 and J is TRBJ1-1, with D hard to call. CDR3 size: 13 residues. Germline assignment: CDR1 SGHDT and CDR2 YYEEEE. Trimming left V 4 bases short and J 0 bases short, with 7 bases between. The DNA for the CDR3 is TGTGCCAGCAGCCCCACACTGAACACTGAAGCTTTCTTT. This sequence encodes CASSPTLNTEAFF.

V gene TRBV24-1 combines with J gene TRBJ1-2; 8 bases agree with TRBD1. This CDR3 is 14 amino acids long. Germline-derived CDR1 and CDR2 are KGHDR and SFDVKD. V was clipped by 5 bases and J by 6 bases; unmatched bases: 7. The CDR3 is CATSGAGGQDGYTF. CDR3 DNA sequence: TGTGCCACCAGTGGCGCGGGGGGACAGGATGGCTACACCTTC.

The chain joins TRBV5-1 to TRBJ2-2; D possibly corresponds to TRBD2 (6 bases). CDR3 length equals 15 residues. CDR1 SGHRS and CDR2 YFSETQ come from the germline V gene. V gave up 5 bases and J gave up 2 bases, with 13 bases separating them. This CDR3 is CASRLGTPNTGELFF. The CDR3 coding sequence is TGCGCCAGCAGACTCGGGACTCCAAACACCGGGGAGCTGTTTTTT.

V and J are TRBV5-6 and TRBJ1-2; no clear D gene. Trimming stripped 2 bases from V and 4 bases from J, with 12 bases between. Germline V gene sequence: CDR1 SGHDT, CDR2 YYEEEE. The CDR3 runs to 14 residues. This chain's CDR3 is CASSFAGSSYGYTF. CDR3 bases: TGTGCCAGCAGCTTTGCAGGCAGCAGCTATGGCTACACCTTC.

The J gene is TRBJ2-1, the V gene TRBV5-1, with D possibly TRBD1 on 5 matching bases. V lost 2 bases to trimming and J lost 0 bases, with 6 bases between them. The CDR3 contains 14 residues. CDR1 and CDR2 (germline): SGHRS, YFSETQ. In DNA form, the CDR3 reads TGCGCCAGCAGCTTACAGGACTCCTACAATGAGCAGTTCTTC. As protein: CASSLQDSYNEQFF. The full variable domain, completed using reference TRBV5-1 and TRBJ2-1, is KAGVTQTPRYLIKTRGQQVTLSCSPISGHRSVSWYQQTPGQGLQFLFEYFSETQRNKGNFPGRFSGRQFSNSRSEMNVSTLELGDSALYLCASSLQDSYNEQFFGPGTRLTVL.

J is TRBJ2-7 and V is TRBV3-1 (or the pseudogene TRBV3-2); no firm D call. Germline CDR1 and CDR2: LGHDT and YNNKEL (reference sequence). The V gene lost 7 bases and the J gene lost 7 bases, with 17 bases spanning the gap. This CDR3 region has 13 residues. The CDR3 sequence: CASKGNYRWEQYF. Written as DNA, the CDR3 is TGTGCCAGCAAAGGAAATTACCGTTGGGAGCAGTACTTC.

The chain is built from TRBV5-1 and TRBJ2-2, with 7 bases lining up with TRBD1. Germline CDR1 reads SGHRS; CDR2 reads YFSETQ. The CDR3 has 15 residues. The J segment lost 3 bases and the V segment lost 2 bases, leaving 4 bases of the junction unmatched. The CDR3 bases are TGCGCCAGCAGCTTTACAGGGGCATACACCGGGGAGCTGTTTTTT. The encoded protein is CASSFTGAYTGELFF.

J is TRBJ2-3 and V is TRBV19; possible D gene TRBD2, 5 bases. Germline CDR1 and CDR2: LNHDA and SQIVND (reference sequence). The germline V and J ends were trimmed by 5 bases and 4 bases, with 19 bases remaining between them. This CDR3 is 16 amino acids long. For the CDR3, the DNA is TGTGCCAGTAGTGTCCTCCGGGTCCCGAGGGCAGATACGCAGTATTTT. Translating gives CASSVLRVPRADTQYF. Supplemented by reference TRBV19 and TRBJ2-3, the full variable domain reads DGGITQSPKYLFRKEGQNVTLSCEQNLNHDAMYWYRQDPGQGLRLIYYSQIVNDFQKGDIAEGYSVSREKKESFPLTVTSAQKNPTAFYLCASSVLRVPRADTQYFGPGTRLTVL.

This chain connects TRBV30 to TRBJ1-1; maybe TRBD1 (5 bases). CDR1 is GTSNPN, CDR2 SVGIG, per germline (reference sequence). This CDR3 region has 12 residues. V dropped 0 bases and J dropped 11 bases, with 13 bases sitting between them. This chain's CDR3 is CAWSVPGLEAFF. In DNA form, the CDR3 reads TGTGCCTGGAGTGTACCGGGACTGGAGGCTTTCTTT.

The genes are TRBV6-2 or TRBV6-3 and TRBJ2-3; D uncertain. CDR3 length equals 20 residues. The V end lost 0 bases, the J end lost 1 base, and 23 bases lay between the germline ends. The germline gives CDR1 MNHEY, CDR2 SVGEGT. The CDR3 spells CASSYSQKKLPFYGTDTQYF. The CDR3 nucleotides read TGTGCCAGCAGTTACTCACAGAAGAAACTCCCTTTTTATGGCACAGATACGCAGTATTTT.

The V call is TRBV27, the J call TRBJ1-6; 10 bases fit TRBD1. Looked up from germline, CDR1 is MNHEY and CDR2 is SMNVEV (reference sequence). This CDR3 spans 16 amino acids. Germline trimming cut 4 bases from V and 6 bases from J; bases unmatched to any gene: 6. The CDR3 coding sequence is TGTGCCAGCAGTTCTGGGACAGGGGCCCTTAATTCACCCCTCCACTTT. The encoded protein is CASSSGTGALNSPLHF.